This T cell receptor (beta chain) was sequenced for a study of T cell responses to AZD1222 COVID-19 vaccine. Method: immunoSEQ multiplex PCR; TCRdb's copy keeps in-frame clones and lacks some. The sample contains fewer than 200,000 clones, around 94% of which appear only once. The CDR3 is 15 residues long. Deletions cut 2 bases from V and 2 bases from J, with 12 bases between. CDR1 is LNHDA, CDR2 SQIVND, per germline (reference sequence). General study points: It was only after the peak T cell response that any repertoires were sampled. Elevations in Spike-specific TCR breadth and depth followed administration of two AZD1222 doses. It should be noted that donors were predominantly white British and more often female, and clonal diversity was possibly underestimated. Spike was spanned by vaccine-associated CD4 TCRs, with dominance at 160-218 and 743-854.

Comment on this clone: Its antigen is not known.

Sequencing used peripheral blood, obtained on day 0 of AZD1222 vaccination. This TCR derives from an adult in good health. The V call is TRBV19, the J call TRBJ1-1, with D perhaps TRBD1 (5 bases). For the CDR3, the DNA is TGTGCCAGTAGTATAATGGGGGGAACCAACACTGAAGCTTTCTTT. The encoded protein is CASSIMGGTNTEAFF.